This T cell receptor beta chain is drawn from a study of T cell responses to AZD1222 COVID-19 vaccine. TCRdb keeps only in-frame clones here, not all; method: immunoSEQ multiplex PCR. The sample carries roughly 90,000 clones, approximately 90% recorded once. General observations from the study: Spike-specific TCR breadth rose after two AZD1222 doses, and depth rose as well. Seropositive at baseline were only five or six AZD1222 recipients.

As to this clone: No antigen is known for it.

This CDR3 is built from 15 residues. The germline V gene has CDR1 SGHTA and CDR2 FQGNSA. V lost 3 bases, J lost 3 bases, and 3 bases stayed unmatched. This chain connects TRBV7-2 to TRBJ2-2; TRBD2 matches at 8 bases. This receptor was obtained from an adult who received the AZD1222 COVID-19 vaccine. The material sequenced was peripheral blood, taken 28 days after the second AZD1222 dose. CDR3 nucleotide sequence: TGTGCCAGCAGCTTCCGGGGGGGGTACACCGGGGAGCTGTTTTTT. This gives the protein CASSFRGGYTGELFF.